This entry concerns a single T cell receptor beta chain. Antigen: not known. This entry comes from a study of CD8 T cells in ankylosing spondylitis. Whole-study results and caveats: A TCR beta motif of under 10 highly homologous variants appeared characteristic of ankylosing spondylitis blood. Reportedly, matched ankylosing spondylitis synovial fluid was significantly enriched for disease-linked clones.

Making the TCR beta libraries involved quantitative 5'-RACE with molecular barcodes. In TCRdb, the 5' RACE reads were re-called with MiXCR into one record per CDR3 protein. The sample yields 300,000 to 400,000 distinct CDR3 sequences, 20% to 25% seen once. The TCR comes from a male donor with ankylosing spondylitis or in good health (not recorded which). The sequenced sample was blood, either unsorted or a sorted T cell fraction (not recorded which).

The CDR3, as DNA: TGTGCCAGCAGCCAACGACAGGACATGAACACTGAAGCTTTCTTT. Its translation: CASSQRQDMNTEAFF. V and J are TRBV11-2 and TRBJ1-1, with a tentative D call TRBD1 (6 bases). Germline CDR1 SGHAT, CDR2 FQNNGV. Trimming removed 5 bases from V and 0 bases from J, with 13 bases in between. The CDR3 runs to 15 residues.